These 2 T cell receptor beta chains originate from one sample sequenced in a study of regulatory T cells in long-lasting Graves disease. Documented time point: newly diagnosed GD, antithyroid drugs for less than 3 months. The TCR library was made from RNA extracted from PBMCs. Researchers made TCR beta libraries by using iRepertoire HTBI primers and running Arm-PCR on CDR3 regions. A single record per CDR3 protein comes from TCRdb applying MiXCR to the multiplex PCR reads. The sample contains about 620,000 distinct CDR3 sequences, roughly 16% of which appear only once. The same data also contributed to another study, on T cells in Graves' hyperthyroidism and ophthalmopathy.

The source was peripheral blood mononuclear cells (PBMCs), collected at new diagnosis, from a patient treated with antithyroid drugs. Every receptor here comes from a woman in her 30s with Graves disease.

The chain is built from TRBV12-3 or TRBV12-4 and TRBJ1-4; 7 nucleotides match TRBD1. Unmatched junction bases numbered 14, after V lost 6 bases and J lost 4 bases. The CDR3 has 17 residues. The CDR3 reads CASSLSAAGQFNEKLFF. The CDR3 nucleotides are TGTGCCAGCAGCCTATCGGCTGCGGGACAGTTTAATGAAAAACTGTTTTTT.

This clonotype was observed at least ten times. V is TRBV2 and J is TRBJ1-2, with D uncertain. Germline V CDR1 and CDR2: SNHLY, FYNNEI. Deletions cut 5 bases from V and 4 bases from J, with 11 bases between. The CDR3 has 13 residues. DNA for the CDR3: TGTGCCAGCAGTCCGGACGGCTTCTATGGCTACACCTTC. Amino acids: CASSPDGFYGYTF.